A single sample gave rise to the 8 T cell receptor beta chains below, sequenced in a study of blood T cell repertoires in COVID-19. The method was immunoSEQ multiplex PCR; TCRdb's version includes in-frame clones alone and lacks a portion of them. The sample lists about 180,000 clones; over 70% were seen once. The sequenced sample was PBMCs or T cells enriched from blood (not recorded which). These receptors originate from a man aged 60 to 75 who had been exposed to COVID-19.

V gene TRBV7-8 combines with J gene TRBJ1-5; D remains ambiguous. This CDR3 is built from 15 residues. V was shortened by 3 bases and J by 0 bases, with 9 bases between the two germline ends. Germline V gene lookup returns CDR1 SGHVS and CDR2 FQNEAQ. The DNA of the CDR3 is TGTGCCAGCAGCTTCGGCAGGAATAGCAATCAGCCCCAGCATTTT. This encodes CASSFGRNSNQPQHF.

The chain uses TRBV15 and TRBJ2-7, with TRBD2 matching over 8 bases. V was pared by 3 bases and J by 2 bases, with 9 bases of the junction left unmatched. The CDR3 consists of 16 residues. Per the germline V gene, CDR1 is LNHNV and CDR2 is YYDKDF (reference sequence). CDR3 region: CATSSSRRGVAYEQYF. The CDR3 region has the DNA TGTGCCACCAGCAGCTCCCGGCGGGGGGTGGCCTACGAGCAGTACTTC.

The chain couples TRBV19 to TRBJ2-1, with D tentatively TRBD2 (6 bases). CDR1 and CDR2 (germline): LNHDA, SQIVND (reference sequence). The germline V and J ends were trimmed by 5 bases and 0 bases, with 17 bases remaining between them. This CDR3 region has 17 residues. The CDR3 bases are TGTGCCAGTAGTCCCTATAGCGGAGCCGTCTCCTACAATGAGCAGTTCTTC. Translating it yields CASSPYSGAVSYNEQFF.

J is TRBJ2-7 and V is TRBV2; a weak D match, TRBD1 (6 bases). The V end was cut by 5 bases, the J end by 5 bases, with 13 bases between. This CDR3 contains 13 residues. Germline V gene sequence: CDR1 SNHLY, CDR2 FYNNEI. In DNA, the CDR3 is TGTGCCAGCAGTTCTGACTGGGGGCACGAGCAGTACTTC. This gives the protein CASSSDWGHEQYF.

This clone was picked up one time. The V gene is TRBV19, the J gene TRBJ2-5; D not resolved. CDR3 length: 12 amino acids. CDR1 and CDR2 from the germline V gene are LNHDA and SQIVND (reference sequence). Trimming left V 3 bases short and J 2 bases short, with 4 bases between. The CDR3 spells CASSIQQETQYF. The CDR3 bases are TGTGCCAGTAGTATCCAGCAAGAGACCCAGTACTTC.

The gene calls are TRBV18 and TRBJ2-4; 9 bases map to TRBD1. The CDR3 is made up of 15 amino acids. The junction had 7 bases not matched to a gene; V was cut back by 3 bases and J by 7 bases. Germline-derived CDR1 and CDR2 are KGHSH and LQKENI. The CDR3 DNA sequence: TGTGCCAGCTCACCCCTTTTTGGGACAGGGAACATTCAGTACTTC. This codes for CASSPLFGTGNIQYF.

The genes are TRBV29-1 and TRBJ2-7; TRBD2 is a possible D gene (6 bases). The CDR3 is 12 residues long. V shed 4 bases and J shed 1 base, with 8 bases lying between them. Germline assignment: CDR1 SQVTM and CDR2 ANQGSEA. In DNA form, the CDR3 reads TGCAGCGTTGGCCTAGCGTCCTACGAGCAGTACTTC. Its protein is CSVGLASYEQYF.

The gene calls are TRBV7-2 and TRBJ2-3, with D perhaps TRBD2 (5 bases). The CDR3 spans 14 residues. V gave up 5 bases and J gave up 4 bases, with 13 bases separating them. CDR1 is SGHTA, CDR2 FQGNSA, per germline. CDR3 loop: CASSPWMRADTQYF. Here the CDR3 DNA reads TGTGCCAGCAGCCCCTGGATGCGGGCAGATACGCAGTATTTT. Supplemented by reference TRBV7-2 and TRBJ2-3, the full variable domain reads GAGVSQSPSNKVTEKGKDVELRCDPISGHTALYWYRQSLGQGLEFLIYFQGNSAPDKSGLPSDRFSAERTGGSVSTLTIQRTQQEDSAVYLCASSPWMRADTQYFGPGTRLTVL.